This T cell receptor beta chain was sequenced in a study of shared clonotypes between healthy human individuals. This CDR3 contains 14 residues. V shed 9 bases, J shed 1 base, and the junction held 7 bases outside the gene matches. Germline-derived CDR1 and CDR2 are SNHLY and FYNNEI. Sorted-subset replicate PCR reactions contained around 220 ng DNA, corresponding to some 29,000 T cell genomes. Sequenced by immunoSEQ multiplex PCR; TCRdb stores in-frame clones only, minus some. The sample contains over a million clones, 78% of which appear only once. Input material: memory CD4+ T cells from PBMCs. Subset: CD45RA-negative fraction. The receptor comes from a man aged 18 to 29 in good health. Some clones in this sample may be carry-over from other donors' samples. This chain uses TRBV2 with TRBJ2-5; 8 nucleotides match TRBD1. CDR3 DNA: TGTGCCAGAGGACAGGGCCCATCCCAAGAGACCCAGTACTTC. Protein: CARGQGPSQETQYF.